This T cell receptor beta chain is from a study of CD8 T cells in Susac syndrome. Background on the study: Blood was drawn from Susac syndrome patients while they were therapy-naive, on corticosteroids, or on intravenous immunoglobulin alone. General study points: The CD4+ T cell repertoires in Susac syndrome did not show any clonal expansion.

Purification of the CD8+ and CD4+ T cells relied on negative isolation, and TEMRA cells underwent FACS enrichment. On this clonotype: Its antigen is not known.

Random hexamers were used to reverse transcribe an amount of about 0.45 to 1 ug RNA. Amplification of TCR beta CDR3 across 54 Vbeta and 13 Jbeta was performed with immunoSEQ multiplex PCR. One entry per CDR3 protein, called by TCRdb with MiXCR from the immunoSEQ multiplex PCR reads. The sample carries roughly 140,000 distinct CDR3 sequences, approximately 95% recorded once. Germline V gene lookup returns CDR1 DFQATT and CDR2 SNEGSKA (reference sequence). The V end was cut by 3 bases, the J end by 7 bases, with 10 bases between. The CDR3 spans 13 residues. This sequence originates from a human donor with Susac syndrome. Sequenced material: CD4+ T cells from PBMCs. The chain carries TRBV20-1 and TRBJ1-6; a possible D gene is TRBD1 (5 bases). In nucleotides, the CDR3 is TGCAGTGCTAGTCAGGGCATCAATTCACCCCTCCACTTT. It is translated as CSASQGINSPLHF.